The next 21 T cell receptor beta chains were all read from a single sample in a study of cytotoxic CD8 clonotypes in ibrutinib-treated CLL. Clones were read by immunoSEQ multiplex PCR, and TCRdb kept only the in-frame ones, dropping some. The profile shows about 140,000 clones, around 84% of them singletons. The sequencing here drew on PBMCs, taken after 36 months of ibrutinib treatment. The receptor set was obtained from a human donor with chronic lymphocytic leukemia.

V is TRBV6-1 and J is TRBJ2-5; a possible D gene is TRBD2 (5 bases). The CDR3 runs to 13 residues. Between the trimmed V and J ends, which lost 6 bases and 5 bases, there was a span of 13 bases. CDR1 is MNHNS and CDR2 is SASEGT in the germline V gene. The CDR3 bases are TGTGCCAGCAGGAGGGTAGCCGCGGAGACCCAGTACTTC. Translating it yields CASRRVAAETQYF.

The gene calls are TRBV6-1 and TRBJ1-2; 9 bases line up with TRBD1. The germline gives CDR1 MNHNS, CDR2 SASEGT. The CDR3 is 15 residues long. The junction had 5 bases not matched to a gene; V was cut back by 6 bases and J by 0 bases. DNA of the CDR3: TGTGCCAGCAGGATGACAGGGGGAACTAACTATGGCTACACCTTC. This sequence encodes CASRMTGGTNYGYTF.

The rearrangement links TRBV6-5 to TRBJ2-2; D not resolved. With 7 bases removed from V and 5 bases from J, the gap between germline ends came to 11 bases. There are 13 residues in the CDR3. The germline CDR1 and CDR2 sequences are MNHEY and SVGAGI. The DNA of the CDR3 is TGTGCCAGCATCCACGGGTGGACCGGGGAGCTGTTTTTT. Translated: CASIHGWTGELFF.

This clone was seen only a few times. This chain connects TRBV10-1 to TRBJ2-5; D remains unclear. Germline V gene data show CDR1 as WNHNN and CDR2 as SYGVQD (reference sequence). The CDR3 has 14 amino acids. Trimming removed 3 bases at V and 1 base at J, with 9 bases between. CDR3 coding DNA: TGCGCCAGCAGTGACCCATTCGGCCAAGAGACCCAGTACTTC. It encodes CASSDPFGQETQYF.

The CDR3 protein is CASSQQARTGKREQFF. The CDR3 DNA follows: TGTGCCAGCAGCCAACAAGCCCGGACAGGGAAACGAGAGCAGTTCTTC. The chain recombines TRBV13 with TRBJ2-1; the match to TRBD1 covers 8 bases. This CDR3 region has 16 residues. Germline trimming cut 5 bases from V and 10 bases from J; bases unmatched to any gene: 16. Germline assignment: CDR1 PRHDT and CDR2 FYEKMQ (reference sequence).

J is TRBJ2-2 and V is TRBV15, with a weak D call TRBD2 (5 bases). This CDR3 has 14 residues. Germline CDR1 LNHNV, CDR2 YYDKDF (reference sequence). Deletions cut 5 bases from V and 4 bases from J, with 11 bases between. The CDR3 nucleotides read TGTGCCACCAGCGGCGGGTCCGGCACCGGGGAGCTGTTTTTT. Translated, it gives CATSGGSGTGELFF.

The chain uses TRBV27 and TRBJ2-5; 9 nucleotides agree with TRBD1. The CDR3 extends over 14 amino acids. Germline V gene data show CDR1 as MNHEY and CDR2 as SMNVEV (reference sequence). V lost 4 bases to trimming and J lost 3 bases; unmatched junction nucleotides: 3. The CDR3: CASSSWTGEETQYF. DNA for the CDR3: TGTGCCAGCAGTTCCTGGACAGGGGAAGAGACCCAGTACTTC.

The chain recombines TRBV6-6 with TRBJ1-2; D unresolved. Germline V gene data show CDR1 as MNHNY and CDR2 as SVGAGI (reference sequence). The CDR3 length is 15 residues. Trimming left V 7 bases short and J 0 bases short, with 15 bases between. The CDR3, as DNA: TGTGCCAGCACCTTTTTCACACTAGCTAACTATGGCTACACCTTC. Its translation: CASTFFTLANYGYTF.

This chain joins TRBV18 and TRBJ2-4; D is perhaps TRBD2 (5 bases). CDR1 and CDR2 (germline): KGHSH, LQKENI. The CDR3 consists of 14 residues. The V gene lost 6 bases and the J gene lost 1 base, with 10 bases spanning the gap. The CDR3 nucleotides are TGTGCCAGCTCCCCGTCGGGGGCCAAAAACATTCAGTACTTC. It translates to CASSPSGAKNIQYF.

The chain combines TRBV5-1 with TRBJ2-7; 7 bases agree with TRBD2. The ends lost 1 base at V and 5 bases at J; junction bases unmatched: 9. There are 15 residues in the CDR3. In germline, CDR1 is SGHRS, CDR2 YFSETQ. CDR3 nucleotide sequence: TGCGCCAGCAGCTTGCAACTGTGGGGAGGGAACGAGCAGTACTTC. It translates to CASSLQLWGGNEQYF.

CDR3 sequence (DNA): TGTGCCGTCAGCCGGGACAGGGCTTCCTCTGGGGCCAACGTCCTGACTTTC. It codes for CAVSRDRASSGANVLTF. The chain combines TRBV30 with TRBJ2-6, with 9 nucleotides matching TRBD1. V dropped 8 bases and J dropped 0; count of bases not matched to a gene: 11. Per the germline V gene, CDR1 is GTSNPN and CDR2 is SVGIG (reference sequence). This CDR3 region has 17 residues. Supplemented by reference TRBV30 and TRBJ2-6, the full variable domain reads SQTIHQWPATLVQPVGSPLSLECTVEGTSNPNLYWYRQAAGRGLQLLFYSVGIGQISSEVPQNLSASRPQDRQFILSSKKLLLSDSGFYLCAVSRDRASSGANVLTFGAGSRLTVL.

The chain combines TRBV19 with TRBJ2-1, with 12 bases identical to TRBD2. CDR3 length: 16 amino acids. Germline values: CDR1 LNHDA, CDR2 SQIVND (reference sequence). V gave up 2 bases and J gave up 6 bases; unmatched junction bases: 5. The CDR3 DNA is TGTGCCAGTAGTATAATCGCACTAGCGGGGGGCAATGAGCAGTTCTTC. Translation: CASSIIALAGGNEQFF.

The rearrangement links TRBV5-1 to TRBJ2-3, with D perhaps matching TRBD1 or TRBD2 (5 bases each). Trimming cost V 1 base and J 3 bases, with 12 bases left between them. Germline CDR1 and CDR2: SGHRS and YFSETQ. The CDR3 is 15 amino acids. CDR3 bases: TGCGCCAGCAGCTTGATTGTGGGACGGACAGATACGCAGTATTTT. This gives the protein CASSLIVGRTDTQYF.

The CDR3 protein is CASRNVGSADTQYF. The CDR3, as DNA: TGTGCCAGCAGGAACGTGGGGAGCGCAGATACGCAGTATTTT. The rearrangement joins TRBV27 to TRBJ2-3, with D possibly being TRBD2 (5 bases). The CDR3 runs to 14 residues. V lost 6 bases, J lost 4 bases, and 14 bases lay in between. Germline loops: CDR1 MNHEY, CDR2 SMNVEV (reference sequence).

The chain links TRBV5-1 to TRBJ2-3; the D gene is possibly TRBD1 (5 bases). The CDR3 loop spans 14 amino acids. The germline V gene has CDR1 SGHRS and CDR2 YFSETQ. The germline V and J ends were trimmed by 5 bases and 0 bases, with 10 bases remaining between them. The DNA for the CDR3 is TGCGCCAGCAGTTGGGGCGGTAGCACAGATACGCAGTATTTT. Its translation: CASSWGGSTDTQYF.

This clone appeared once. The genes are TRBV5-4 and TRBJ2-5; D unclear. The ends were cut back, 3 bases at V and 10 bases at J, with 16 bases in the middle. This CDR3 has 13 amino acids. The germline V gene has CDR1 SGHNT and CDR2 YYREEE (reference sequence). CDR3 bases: TGTGCCAGCAGCTCCGATCTCTGGTCGAACCAGTACTTC. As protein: CASSSDLWSNQYF. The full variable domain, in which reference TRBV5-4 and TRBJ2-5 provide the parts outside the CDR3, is ETGVTQSPTHLIKTRGQQVTLRCSSQSGHNTVSWYQQALGQGPQFIFQYYREEENGRGNFPPRFSGLQFPNYSSELNVNALELDDSALYLCASSSDLWSNQYFGPGTRLLVL.

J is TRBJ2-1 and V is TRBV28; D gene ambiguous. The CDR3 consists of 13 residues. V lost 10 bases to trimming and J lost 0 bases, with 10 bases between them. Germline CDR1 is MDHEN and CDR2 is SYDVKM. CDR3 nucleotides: TGTGCCACCCGACGGAGCTCCTACAATGAGCAGTTCTTC. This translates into CATRRSSYNEQFF.

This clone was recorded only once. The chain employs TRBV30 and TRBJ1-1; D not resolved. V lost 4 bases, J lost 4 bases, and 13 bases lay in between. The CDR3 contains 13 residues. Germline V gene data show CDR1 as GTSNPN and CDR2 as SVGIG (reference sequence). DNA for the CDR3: TGTGCCTGGACCCGGCGGATAATCACTGAAGCTTTCTTT. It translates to CAWTRRIITEAFF.

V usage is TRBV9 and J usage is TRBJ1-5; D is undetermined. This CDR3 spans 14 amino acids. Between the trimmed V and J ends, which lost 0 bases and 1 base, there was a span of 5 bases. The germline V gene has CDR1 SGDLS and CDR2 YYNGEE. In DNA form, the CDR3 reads TGTGCCAGCAGCGTAGGCAGAAGCAATCAGCCCCAGCATTTT. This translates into CASSVGRSNQPQHF.

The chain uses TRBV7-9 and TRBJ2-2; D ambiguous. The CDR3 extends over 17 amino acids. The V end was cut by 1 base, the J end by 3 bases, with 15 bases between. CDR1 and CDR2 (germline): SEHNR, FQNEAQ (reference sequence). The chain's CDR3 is CASSLVWIPAHTGELFF. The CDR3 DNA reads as TGTGCCAGCAGCTTAGTATGGATCCCGGCCCACACCGGGGAGCTGTTTTTT.

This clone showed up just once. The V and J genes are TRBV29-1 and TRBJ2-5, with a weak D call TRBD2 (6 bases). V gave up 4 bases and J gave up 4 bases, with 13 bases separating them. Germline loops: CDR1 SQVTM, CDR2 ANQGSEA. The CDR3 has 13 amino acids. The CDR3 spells CSVGGMGGETQYF. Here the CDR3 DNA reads TGCAGCGTTGGCGGGATGGGGGGAGAGACCCAGTACTTC. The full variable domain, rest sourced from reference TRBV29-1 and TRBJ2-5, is SAVISQKPSRDICQRGTSLTIQCQVDSQVTMMFWYRQQPGQSLTLIATANQGSEATYESGFVIDKFPISRPNLTFSTLTVSNMSPEDSSIYLCSVGGMGGETQYFGPGTRLLVL.